This entry lists 21 T cell receptor beta chains sequenced from one sample in a study of technical replicates of blood from a handful of donors. Libraries were prepared by immunoSEQ multiplex PCR; TCRdb keeps only in-frame clonotypes and omits some of them. The data hold approximately 79,000 clones, with approximately 96% observed a single time. Sequencing was done on a sample of T cells isolated from PBMCs. The receptor set was obtained from a human donor in good health.

The genes are TRBV19 and TRBJ1-5; TRBD1 aligns across 11 bases. The CDR3 is 14 residues long. Trimming cost V 7 bases and J 9 bases; bases outside gene matches: 8. Germline V gene lookup returns CDR1 LNHDA and CDR2 SQIVND (reference sequence). CDR3 bases: TGTGCCAGTACTGAACCGGGACAGGGGGTGCCCCAGCATTTT. The encoded protein is CASTEPGQGVPQHF.

The rearrangement uses TRBV4-1 and TRBJ1-1; no firm D call. V lost 3 bases and J 7 bases, leaving 18 bases between the germline ends. Germline CDR1 reads MGHRA; CDR2 reads YSYEKL. The CDR3 has 15 amino acids. The DNA for the CDR3 is TGCGCCAGCAGCCAGGGCCATCAGAAGATCCTTGAAGCTTTCTTT. Residues: CASSQGHQKILEAFF.

The chain is built from TRBV6-1 and TRBJ1-3; no clear D gene. Germline CDR1 reads MNHNS; CDR2 reads SASEGT. Trimming stripped 0 bases from V and 5 bases from J, with 8 bases between. This CDR3 spans 14 amino acids. The CDR3 sequence: CASSEAWERNTIYF. CDR3 bases: TGTGCCAGCAGTGAAGCGTGGGAGAGAAACACCATATATTTT.

V and J are TRBV19 and TRBJ1-1, with D possibly being TRBD1 (6 bases). From germline, CDR1 is LNHDA and CDR2 SQIVND (reference sequence). The CDR3 contains 17 residues. The germline V and J ends were trimmed by 2 bases and 3 bases, with 19 bases remaining between them. CDR3 loop: CASSIILPTGRDTEAFF. The CDR3 bases are TGTGCCAGTAGTATAATTCTTCCGACAGGAAGAGACACTGAAGCTTTCTTT. The variable domain in full, completed from reference TRBV19 and TRBJ1-1, reads DGGITQSPKYLFRKEGQNVTLSCEQNLNHDAMYWYRQDPGQGLRLIYYSQIVNDFQKGDIAEGYSVSREKKESFPLTVTSAQKNPTAFYLCASSIILPTGRDTEAFFGQGTRLTVV.

The chain recombines TRBV27 with TRBJ1-5; 8 bases map to TRBD1. With V trimmed by 8 bases and J by 5 bases, 2 bases remained unmatched. The germline gives CDR1 MNHEY, CDR2 SMNVEV (reference sequence). The CDR3 runs to 12 residues. The CDR3 nucleotides are TGTGCCAGCGGCAGGGGGCATCAGCCCCAGCATTTT. Translation gives CASGRGHQPQHF.

The genes are TRBV10-3 and TRBJ2-3, with 8 bases aligning to TRBD2. The germline V gene encodes CDR1 ENHRY and CDR2 SYGVKD. V shed 0 bases and J 0 bases; nucleotides not matched to a gene: 5. This CDR3 has 17 residues. The CDR3 DNA reads TGTGCCATCAGTGAGTCGATATTAGCGGGAAGCACAGATACGCAGTATTTT. Translation gives CAISESILAGSTDTQYF.

In its sample, this clone was seen once. The chain carries TRBV2 and TRBJ2-1, with D uncertain. Trimming stripped 2 bases from V and 6 bases from J, with 11 bases between. The germline CDR1 and CDR2 sequences are SNHLY and FYNNEI. The length of the CDR3 is 14 residues. The CDR3, as DNA: TGTGCCAGCAGTGAATTTGTGCCTATCAATGAGCAGTTCTTC. This encodes CASSEFVPINEQFF.

The genes are TRBV18 and TRBJ2-7, with D possibly TRBD2 on 5 matching bases. Trimming took off 2 bases at V and 3 bases at J, with 11 bases between the two ends. The CDR3 runs to 14 residues. Germline V lookup: CDR1 KGHSH, CDR2 LQKENI. CDR3 region: CASSPGGSNYEQYF. The CDR3 DNA reads as TGTGCCAGCTCACCAGGTGGGAGCAACTACGAGCAGTACTTC. Full variable domain (outside the CDR3, taken from reference TRBV18 and TRBJ2-7): NAGVMQNPRHLVRRRGQEARLRCSPMKGHSHVYWYRQLPEEGLKFMVYLQKENIIDESGMPKERFSAEFPKEGPSILRIQQVVRGDSAAYFCASSPGGSNYEQYFGPGTRLTVT.

The J gene is TRBJ2-7, the V gene TRBV10-3; TRBD2 aligns across 11 bases. With 2 bases clipped from V and 5 bases from J, the junction kept 11 bases outside the gene matches. CDR3 size: 17 residues. Germline assignment: CDR1 ENHRY and CDR2 SYGVKD. In nucleotides, the CDR3 is TGTGCCATCAGTGAGGGGGATAGCGGGAGGGCCCGGAACGAGCAGTACTTC. This encodes CAISEGDSGRARNEQYF.

The V call is TRBV25-1, the J call TRBJ1-4; no reliable D call. The CDR3 spans 18 residues. V was trimmed by 6 bases and J by 7 bases, leaving 27 bases between them. Germline V CDR1 and CDR2: MGHDK, SYGVNS. CDR3 in DNA: TGTGCCAGCAGGGGCCCGGAGGCCTCGGCGACCGAGATTGAAAAACTGTTTTTT. Its protein product is CASRGPEASATEIEKLFF. The full variable domain, in which reference TRBV25-1 and TRBJ1-4 provide the parts outside the CDR3, is EADIYQTPRYLVIGTGKKITLECSQTMGHDKMYWYQQDPGMELHLIHYSYGVNSTEKGDLSSESTVSRIRTEHFPLTLESARPSHTSQYLCASRGPEASATEIEKLFFGSGTQLSVL.

The chain has TRBV28 and TRBJ1-4; no clear D gene. Germline V gene sequence: CDR1 MDHEN, CDR2 SYDVKM. The length of the CDR3 is 12 residues. Trimming took 5 bases from V and 5 from J, leaving 6 bases between them. CDR3 in amino acids: CASSDMNEKLFF. CDR3 DNA sequence: TGTGCCAGCAGTGACATGAATGAAAAACTGTTTTTT.

The chain uses TRBV30 and TRBJ2-1; D not resolved. CDR3 length equals 15 residues. Germline loops: CDR1 GTSNPN, CDR2 SVGIG (reference sequence). V lost 1 base and J 1 base, leaving 11 bases between the germline ends. Here the CDR3 DNA reads TGTGCCTGGAGTGACTTTGATCCGTCCTACAATGAGCAGTTCTTC. It translates to CAWSDFDPSYNEQFF.

The chain joins TRBV9 to TRBJ2-1, with 7 bases identical to TRBD2. J gave up 2 bases and V 0 bases, and 5 bases lay outside the gene matches. Germline-derived CDR1 and CDR2 are SGDLS and YYNGEE. CDR3 length: 16 residues. This chain's CDR3 is CASSVAQRGTYNEQFF. DNA for the CDR3: TGTGCCAGCAGCGTAGCCCAGCGGGGTACCTACAATGAGCAGTTCTTC.

The chain couples TRBV19 to TRBJ1-5; possible D gene TRBD1, 6 bases. V was cut by 7 bases and J by 5 bases, with 9 bases left in between. Germline V gives CDR1 LNHDA, CDR2 SQIVND (reference sequence). The CDR3 runs 12 residues. The CDR3 DNA follows: TGTGCCAGTAACAGGGTGTATCAGCCCCAGCATTTT. It is translated as CASNRVYQPQHF.

The chain recombines TRBV27 with TRBJ1-1; no clear D gene. This CDR3 region has 14 residues. Trimming left V 5 bases short and J 0 bases short, with 10 bases between. Germline V gene sequence: CDR1 MNHEY, CDR2 SMNVEV (reference sequence). This chain's CDR3 is CASSPLGMNTEAFF. CDR3 DNA sequence: TGTGCCAGCAGTCCCCTCGGGATGAACACTGAAGCTTTCTTT.

This chain links TRBV6-5 with TRBJ1-5; TRBD1 matches at 7 bases. Germline CDR1 reads MNHEY; CDR2 reads SVGAGI. The CDR3 is 15 residues long. V dropped 5 bases and J dropped 2; count of bases not matched to a gene: 6. Written as DNA, the CDR3 is TGTGCCAGCAGTAAACAGGGGTTAGGCAATCAGCCCCAGCATTTT. Encoded protein: CASSKQGLGNQPQHF.

This clone is a singleton in its sample. This sequence joins TRBV11-3 and TRBJ2-3; D remains ambiguous. The CDR3 is made up of 14 amino acids. Germline CDR1 reads SGHNT; CDR2 reads YENEEA. The V and J ends lost 1 base and 0 bases respectively, with 5 bases between them. The DNA of the CDR3 is TGTGCCAGCAGCTTAGGGCAAAGCACAGATACGCAGTATTTT. This translates into CASSLGQSTDTQYF.

The V gene is TRBV28, the J gene TRBJ2-7, with D maybe TRBD2 (5 bases). Germline lookup yields CDR1 MDHEN and CDR2 SYDVKM. V was cut by 4 bases and J by 2 bases, with 27 bases left in between. The CDR3 runs 19 residues. The CDR3 nucleotides are TGTGCCAGCAGTTCATCGGACTCCCTCCACAGAGATCTTACCTACGAGCAGTACTTC. It encodes CASSSSDSLHRDLTYEQYF. Complete variable domain (other parts from reference TRBV28 and TRBJ2-7): DVKVTQSSRYLVKRTGEKVFLECVQDMDHENMFWYRQDPGLGLRLIYFSYDVKMKEKGDIPEGYSVSREKKERFSLILESASTNQTSMYLCASSSSDSLHRDLTYEQYFGPGTRLTVT.

The V call is TRBV28, the J call TRBJ2-5, with 10 bases fitting TRBD1. The trim removed 5 bases at V and 12 bases at J, leaving 6 bases unmatched. Germline V gene data show CDR1 as MDHEN and CDR2 as SYDVKM. The CDR3 loop spans 12 amino acids. CDR3 residues: CASSADRGGEYF. The CDR3 DNA is TGTGCCAGCAGTGCGGACAGGGGGGGGGAGTACTTC.

CDR3 nucleotides: TGTGCCAGCAGTCCGGGAACAGCAATCAGCCCCCAGCATTTT. Translating gives CASSPGTAISPQHF. The V and J genes are TRBV27 and TRBJ1-5; D uncertain. The germline V gene encodes CDR1 MNHEY and CDR2 SMNVEV (reference sequence). The CDR3 contains 14 residues. V lost 5 bases, J lost 10 bases, and 18 bases lay in between.

This chain connects TRBV15 to TRBJ1-2, with TRBD1 matching over 8 bases. V shed 0 bases and J 4 bases; nucleotides not matched to a gene: 7. Germline CDR1 LNHNV, CDR2 YYDKDF (reference sequence). This CDR3 comprises 16 residues. In DNA, the CDR3 is TGTGCCACCAGCAGAGATACCAACAGGGGGGCCTATGGCTACACCTTC. It is translated as CATSRDTNRGAYGYTF. Variable domain in full (rest from reference TRBV15 and TRBJ1-2): DAMVIQNPRYQVTQFGKPVTLSCSQTLNHNVMYWYQQKSSQAPKLLFHYYDKDFNNEADTPDNFQSRRPNTSFCFLDIRSPGLGDTAMYLCATSRDTNRGAYGYTFGSGTRLTVV.